A selection of T cell receptor beta chains follows, all from one sample in a study of T cells in localized non-small cell lung cancer. Only in-frame clones appear in the TCRdb table, and some are missing; sequencing was by immunoSEQ multiplex PCR. The sample contains tens of thousands of clones, roughly 90% of which appear only once. Sequenced material: peripheral blood, taken before any cancer treatment. These receptors all come from a woman aged 35-70 years with stage I lung adenocarcinoma. The CDR3 runs from the conserved cysteine through the conserved F or W. Each record gives: CDR3 length, D gene, J gene, V gene, clone size, CDR3 DNA, CDR3 protein. A D gene is named only where the DNA matches it firmly. A clone size is listed for some rows: how often the clone was seen (once, few, many), or a class if it is expanded.

16	TRBD2	TRBJ2-2	TRBV28	few	TGTGCCAGCAGTAGAACTAGCGGGAGGGCTAACCGGGAGCTGTTTTTT	CASSRTSGRANRELFF
15	-	TRBJ1-3	TRBV16	-	TGTGCCAGCAGCCTAAGGGCAGGCTCTGGAAACACCATATATTTT	CASSLRAGSGNTIYF
11	-	TRBJ2-7	TRBV4-3	-	TGCGCCAGCAGCCAAGCCCGGCGACAGTACTTC	CASSQARRQYF
11	-	TRBJ2-7	TRBV7-2	-	TGTGCCAGCAGCTCCGAATACGAGCAGTACTTC	CASSSEYEQYF
14	-	TRBJ1-5	TRBV18	-	TGTGCCAGCGACGACGGGGGGAGGCAGAGGCCCCAGCATTTT	CASDDGGRQRPQHF
15	-	TRBJ2-1	TRBV6-5	-	TGTGCCAGCAGTTACCCCCAGGGTCCCCACAATGAGCAGTTCTTC	CASSYPQGPHNEQFF
15	TRBD1	TRBJ1-6	TRBV6-6	-	TGTGCCAGCAGCCCACAGGAGACAGGGAATTCACCCCTCCACTTT	CASSPQETGNSPLHF
18	-	TRBJ1-2	TRBV28	-	TGTGCCAGCAGTTTATCGGTTCCAGGGTTCGTTTCGGACTATGGCTACACCTTC	CASSLSVPGFVSDYGYTF
15	-	TRBJ1-1	TRBV7-8	-	TGTGCCAGCAGCTTACTTCGGCTTGCCAACACTGAAGCTTTCTTT	CASSLLRLANTEAFF
15	-	TRBJ2-5	TRBV5-1	-	TGCGCCAGCAGCCAGTCGGGGGAATACCAAGAGACCCAGTACTTC	CASSQSGEYQETQYF
13	-	TRBJ2-1	TRBV19	few	TGTGCCAGTAGTATAGGGACAAACAATGAGCAGTTCTTC	CASSIGTNNEQFF
15	-	TRBJ2-5	TRBV7-9	few	TGTGCCAGCAGCTTTTGGGCAGCATTCCAAGAGACCCAGTACTTC	CASSFWAAFQETQYF
13	-	TRBJ1-2	TRBV9	-	TGTGCCAGCAGCCCTGGACCCTCGACGGGCTACACCTTC	CASSPGPSTGYTF
13	-	TRBJ1-1	TRBV25-1	-	TGTGCCAGCAGTGACAGAATGAACACTGAAGCTTTCTTT	CASSDRMNTEAFF
15	TRBD2	TRBJ2-3	TRBV2	-	TGTGCCAGCAGTGTCGAGCGGGGCGACACAGATACGCAGTATTTT	CASSVERGDTDTQYF
14	TRBD1	TRBJ1-1	TRBV19	-	TGTGCCAGTAACGAGGGGGCCTCGGGCACTGAAGCTTTCTTT	CASNEGASGTEAFF
13	-	TRBJ1-2	TRBV2	-	TGTGCCAGCAGTGTGGATCAGAACTATGGCTACACCTTC	CASSVDQNYGYTF
15	-	TRBJ2-1	TRBV2	-	TGTGCCAGCAGTAATCCGGCGGGGGCTTCGGGTGAGCAGTTCTTC	CASSNPAGASGEQFF
18	-	TRBJ2-3	TRBV29-1	-	TGCAGCGGCCTGCCATACTACCGGCCTGGGGAGAGCACAGATACGCAGTATTTT	CSGLPYYRPGESTDTQYF
14	TRBD1	TRBJ1-1	TRBV7-2	-	TGTGCCAGCAGCTTTTGGCAGGGGGTAACTGAAGCTTTCTTT	CASSFWQGVTEAFF
15	-	TRBJ1-2	TRBV7-8	-	TGTGCCAGCAGCTTTGATCAGGGAGAAACTAATGGCTACACCTTC	CASSFDQGETNGYTF
16	-	TRBJ2-7	TRBV14	-	TGTGCCAGCAGCCAAAACCCCGGCCAGGGATACTACGAGCAGTACTTC	CASSQNPGQGYYEQYF
16	TRBD2	TRBJ2-1	TRBV19	-	TGTGCCAGTAGTCTCACGCAACTAGCGGAGTACAATGAGCAGTTCTTC	CASSLTQLAEYNEQFF
14	TRBD1	TRBJ2-3	TRBV27	-	TGTGCCAGCACCATGACAGGGGCTGGGGGTACGCAGTATTTT	CASTMTGAGGTQYF
16	-	TRBJ2-7	TRBV5-1	once	TGCGCCAGCAGCTTCACGGACAGCCAATTCTCCTACGAGCAGTACTTC	CASSFTDSQFSYEQYF
13	-	TRBJ1-4	TRBV27	-	TGTGCCAGCAGTCCCCTCGGACGGGAAAAACTGTTTTTT	CASSPLGREKLFF
12	-	TRBJ1-1	TRBV7-3	-	TGTGCCAGCAGCCCCTCCCCACCCTTAGCTTTCTTT	CASSPSPPLAFF
16	TRBD2	TRBJ2-3	TRBV4-1	-	TGCGCCAGCAGCCTTACCGTGGCGGGGGGCACAGATACGCAGTATTTT	CASSLTVAGGTDTQYF
17	-	TRBJ1-2	TRBV4-3	once	TGCGCCAGCAGCCAAACCGGGCAGGGGAGGTTTATCTATGGCTACACCTTC	CASSQTGQGRFIYGYTF
13	-	TRBJ1-5	TRBV6-5	-	TGTGCCAGCAGCTGGCAGCAGAATCAGCCCCAGCATTTT	CASSWQQNQPQHF
11	-	TRBJ2-1	TRBV30	-	TGTGCCTGGAGTGTACGGAATGAGCAGTTCTTC	CAWSVRNEQFF
16	TRBD1	TRBJ1-4	TRBV6-6	-	TGTGCCAGCAGTCCCGGACAGGGAGCAACTAATGAAAAACTGTTTTTT	CASSPGQGATNEKLFF
14	TRBD1	TRBJ2-3	TRBV10-3	once	TGTGCCATCACTCCGGGACAGGGCTCAGATACGCAGTATTTT	CAITPGQGSDTQYF
16	-	TRBJ2-7	TRBV6-5	once	TGTGCCAGCAGTTCGATTGGGGGGGCGAATACCTACGAGCAGTACTTC	CASSSIGGANTYEQYF
13	-	TRBJ1-2	TRBV7-9	-	TGTGCCAGCAGCTTAAGGGAATCGAGTGGCTACACCTTC	CASSLRESSGYTF
15	-	TRBJ1-4	TRBV5-1	-	TGCGCCAGCAGCTTGGGTGGGTTGACTAATGAAAAACTGTTTTTT	CASSLGGLTNEKLFF